The clone carrying this T cell receptor beta chain occurred a few times. This specimen belongs to a study of blood T cells in healthy people across ages. The second PCR ran roughly 6 to 12 cycles with a sample-barcoded 5' primer and J-beta primers. TCRdb re-analysed the 5' RACE reads in MiXCR, keeping a single row per CDR3 protein. The sample lists hundreds of thousands of distinct CDR3 sequences, approximately 25% occurring once. At least 5.5 micrograms of total RNA were extracted per sample. The sample was also reused in another study, on T cells of mothers and their children.

The source of this sequence is a boy younger than 18 in good health. The material sequenced was blood.

CDR3 sequence (DNA): TGTGCCAGCAGCCCTCACGGCGTAGTACAAGAGACCCAGTACTTC. This encodes CASSPHGVVQETQYF. This chain connects TRBV9 to TRBJ2-5; no clear D. This CDR3 comprises 15 residues. In germline, CDR1 is SGDLS, CDR2 YYNGEE. V was pared by 4 bases and J by 2 bases, with 15 bases between.